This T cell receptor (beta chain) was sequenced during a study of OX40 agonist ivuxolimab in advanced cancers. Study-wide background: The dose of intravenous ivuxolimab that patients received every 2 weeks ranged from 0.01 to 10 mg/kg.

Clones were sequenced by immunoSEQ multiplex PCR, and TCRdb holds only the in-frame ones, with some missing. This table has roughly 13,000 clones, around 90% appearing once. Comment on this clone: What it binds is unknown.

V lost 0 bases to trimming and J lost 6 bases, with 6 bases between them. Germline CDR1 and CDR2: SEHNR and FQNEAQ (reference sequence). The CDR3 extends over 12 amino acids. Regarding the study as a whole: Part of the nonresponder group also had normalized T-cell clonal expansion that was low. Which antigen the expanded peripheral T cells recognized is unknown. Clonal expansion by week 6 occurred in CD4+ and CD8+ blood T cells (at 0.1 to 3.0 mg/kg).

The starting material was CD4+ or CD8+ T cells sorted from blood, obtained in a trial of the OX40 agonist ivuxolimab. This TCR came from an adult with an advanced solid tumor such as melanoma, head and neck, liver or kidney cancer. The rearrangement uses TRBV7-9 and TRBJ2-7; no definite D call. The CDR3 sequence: CASSLASVEQYF. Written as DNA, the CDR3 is TGTGCCAGCAGCTTAGCCTCTGTCGAGCAGTACTTC. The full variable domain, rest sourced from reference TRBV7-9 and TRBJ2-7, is DTGVSQNPRHKITKRGQNVTFRCDPISEHNRLYWYRQTLGQGPEFLTYFQNEAQLEKSRLLSDRFSAERPKGSFSTLEIQRTEQGDSAMYLCASSLASVEQYFGPGTRLTVT.